The 32 T cell receptor beta chains in this list originate from one sample, sequenced in a study of T cells after yellow fever vaccination. TCRdb re-called the 5' RACE reads through MiXCR, storing one row per CDR3 protein. The table records about 220,000 distinct CDR3 sequences, under 3.5% of them present only once. The material was CD4+ T cells sorted from PBMCs, obtained 10 days after the yellow fever booster vaccination. These receptors were obtained from a man younger than 30 who received the YFV17D yellow fever vaccine.

This clonotype was seen ten or more times. The chain has TRBV10-3 and TRBJ2-3; perhaps TRBD2 as D (7 bases). The CDR3 contains 13 residues. Looked up from germline, CDR1 is ENHRY and CDR2 is SYGVKD. V was trimmed by 6 bases and J by 6 bases, leaving 13 bases between them. This CDR3 reads CAIRTGGPDTQYF. In DNA form, the CDR3 reads TGTGCCATCAGAACCGGGGGGCCCGATACGCAGTATTTT.

Many counts were recorded for this clonotype. The chain carries TRBV9 and TRBJ1-4, with D unclear. The length of the CDR3 is 14 residues. Trimming left V 2 bases short and J 4 bases short, with 9 bases between. Germline V CDR1 and CDR2: SGDLS, YYNGEE. Written as DNA, the CDR3 is TGTGCCAGCAGCGTGAGGGCTGATAATGAAAAACTGTTTTTT. Translated: CASSVRADNEKLFF.

The sample holds many counts of this clonotype. The chain has TRBV14 and TRBJ2-7; D might be TRBD1 or TRBD2, each matching 7 bases. Trimming took 6 bases from V and 12 from J, leaving 21 bases between them. The germline CDR1 and CDR2 sequences are SGHDN and FVKESK. This CDR3 is built from 13 residues. CDR3 in DNA: TGTGCCAGCAGGGGGGGGCCGACAGGGACCCCGTACGTC. Amino acids: CASRGGPTGTPYV.

A word on this clonotype: Given a far larger clone just one base away, this is likely a sequencing read error. The chain joins TRBV12-3 or TRBV12-4 to TRBJ2-5, with TRBD2 identical over 7 bases. The CDR3 has 14 residues. The chain's CDR3 is CASSLGQGGETLYF. In DNA form, the CDR3 reads TGTGCCAGCAGTTTAGGCCAGGGAGGGGAGACCCTGTACTTC.

This clonotype occurred a few times. V usage is TRBV13 and J usage is TRBJ1-2; D perhaps matches TRBD1 (5 bases). Germline V gene lookup returns CDR1 PRHDT and CDR2 FYEKMQ (reference sequence). Trimming left V 3 bases short and J 8 bases short, with 13 bases between. This CDR3 contains 13 residues. The chain's CDR3 is CASSFWGRGGYTF. Written as DNA, the CDR3 is TGTGCCAGCAGCTTTTGGGGGAGGGGCGGCTACACCTTC. Filled out from reference TRBV13 and TRBJ1-2, the complete variable domain reads AAGVIQSPRHLIKEKRETATLKCYPIPRHDTVYWYQQGPGQDPQFLISFYEKMQSDKGSIPDRFSAQQFSDYHSELNMSSLELGDSALYFCASSFWGRGGYTFGSGTRLTVV.

This clonotype has at least ten counts. CDR3 DNA: TGCGCCAGCAGCTTGAAGCTCAGCGGGGGGCGCACAGATACGCAGTATTTT. Translating gives CASSLKLSGGRTDTQYF. The gene calls are TRBV5-1 and TRBJ2-3; 9 bases align to TRBD2. Looked up from germline, CDR1 is SGHRS and CDR2 is YFSETQ. The V segment lost 1 base and the J segment 1 base; nucleotides outside the gene matches: 7. This CDR3 has 17 residues.

This chain uses TRBV4-3 with TRBJ1-2; tentatively, D is TRBD1 (5 bases). CDR3 size: 14 residues. Germline V gives CDR1 LGHNA, CDR2 YSLEER. V was shortened by 0 bases and J by 7 bases, with 12 bases between the two germline ends. The CDR3 sequence is CASSQDRRGGGYTF. CDR3 DNA sequence: TGCGCCAGCAGCCAAGATCGTAGGGGCGGTGGCTACACCTTC.

The chain is built from TRBV12-3 or TRBV12-4 and TRBJ2-2; the D is unclear. The CDR3 has 14 residues. Trimming took off 3 bases at V and 4 bases at J, with 9 bases between the two ends. The CDR3, as DNA: TGTGCCAGCAGTTTCCGAGACGTCACCGGGGAGCTGTTTTTT. It codes for CASSFRDVTGELFF.

CDR3 bases: TGTGCCAGCAGCTCACCACTCGGGGACGGCTACACCTTC. Its protein product is CASSSPLGDGYTF. This chain joins TRBV7-2 and TRBJ1-2, with D perhaps TRBD1 (5 bases). Trimming stripped 4 bases from V and 8 bases from J, with 14 bases between. This CDR3 is 13 amino acids long. CDR1 and CDR2 from the germline V gene are SGHTA and FQGNSA.

This clonotype was recorded at least ten times. The rearrangement links TRBV4-2 to TRBJ1-1; the match to TRBD1 covers 7 bases. The CDR3 is 15 residues long. V was pared by 6 bases and J by 3 bases, with 10 bases of the junction left unmatched. The germline V gene encodes CDR1 LGHNA and CDR2 YNFKEQ. The CDR3 bases are TGTGCCAGCAGGTCCCCGGAACAGGGGCACACTGAAGCTTTCTTT. This encodes CASRSPEQGHTEAFF.

J is TRBJ1-6 and V is TRBV15; no firm D call. The CDR3 runs 17 residues. Germline CDR1 LNHNV, CDR2 YYDKDF (reference sequence). Trimming shortened V by 0 bases and J by 0 bases, and 9 bases separated the two germline ends. The CDR3, as DNA: TGTGCCACCAGCAGAGATCGGGCAGACTCCTATAATTCACCCCTCCACTTT. Encoded protein: CATSRDRADSYNSPLHF.

This clonotype was seen more than once but under ten times. The J gene is TRBJ1-1, the V gene TRBV18, with no clear D. The V gene lost 2 bases and the J gene lost 1 base, with 14 bases spanning the gap. Germline V gives CDR1 KGHSH, CDR2 LQKENI. This CDR3 contains 16 residues. CDR3 bases: TGTGCCAGCTCACCAGGTTTGATTGCGACGAACACTGAAGCTTTCTTT. Protein sequence: CASSPGLIATNTEAFF.

The V call is TRBV5-5, the J call TRBJ2-3; D is uncertain. The V gene lost 0 bases and the J gene lost 7 bases, with 24 bases spanning the gap. The CDR3 contains 18 residues. The germline V gene encodes CDR1 SGHKS and CDR2 YYEKEE (reference sequence). In DNA, the CDR3 is TGTGCCAGCAGCTTGGCCTTCGGCCAATTGGATGCTAGGAATACGCAGTATTTT. This translates into CASSLAFGQLDARNTQYF.

Only a few counts were recorded for this clonotype. The CDR3 DNA is TGTGCCAGCAGCTTTCGTATTGGAGATACGCAGTATTTT. It encodes CASSFRIGDTQYF. The chain carries TRBV13 and TRBJ2-3; unclear D gene. V lost 3 bases and J 5 bases, leaving 9 bases between the germline ends. CDR1 is PRHDT and CDR2 is FYEKMQ in the germline V gene (reference sequence). The CDR3 runs 13 residues.

The chain recombines TRBV20-1 with TRBJ2-2; D not resolved. Trimming left V 4 bases short and J 8 bases short, with 17 bases between. Germline loops: CDR1 DFQATT, CDR2 SNEGSKA (reference sequence). This CDR3 is 14 amino acids long. As DNA, the CDR3 is TGCAGTGCTATAACAGAAACCGAAGGGGGGGAGCTGTTTTTT. Translation gives CSAITETEGGELFF.

This clonotype was counted many times. The rearrangement uses TRBV6-5 and TRBJ2-7; 8 bases map to TRBD1. The germline CDR1 and CDR2 sequences are MNHEY and SVGAGI. V lost 6 bases and J lost 4; bases outside the gene matches: 2. The CDR3 runs to 12 residues. CDR3 sequence reads: CASSYRGYEQYF. The CDR3 DNA sequence: TGTGCCAGCAGCTACAGGGGGTACGAGCAGTACTTC.

This clonotype came up many times. CDR3: CASSFPGQETQYF. The CDR3 region has the DNA TGTGCCAGCAGCTTCCCCGGCCAAGAGACCCAGTACTTC. The chain joins TRBV7-9 to TRBJ2-5; D unclear. CDR3 length: 13 residues. Per germline, CDR1 SEHNR and CDR2 FQNEAQ (reference sequence). The V end was cut by 3 bases, the J end by 1 base, with 6 bases between. The variable domain in full, with the rest retrieved from reference TRBV7-9 and TRBJ2-5, is DTGVSQNPRHKITKRGQNVTFRCDPISEHNRLYWYRQTLGQGPEFLTYFQNEAQLEKSRLLSDRFSAERPKGSFSTLEIQRTEQGDSAMYLCASSFPGQETQYFGPGTRLLVL.

The V and J genes are TRBV28 and TRBJ1-5; the match to TRBD1 covers 7 bases. Germline V CDR1 and CDR2: MDHEN, SYDVKM. The trim removed 10 bases at V and 3 bases at J, leaving 6 bases unmatched. The CDR3 contains 13 residues. The CDR3 here is CAIRGANNQPQHF. CDR3 DNA sequence: TGTGCCATCAGGGGGGCCAACAATCAGCCCCAGCATTTT.

The V and J genes are TRBV12-3 or TRBV12-4 and TRBJ2-1, with D tentatively TRBD1 or TRBD2 (6 bases each). V lost 5 bases to trimming and J lost 9 bases, with 17 bases between them. The CDR3 extends over 14 amino acids. The CDR3 protein is CASSEGGSSGEQFF. CDR3 DNA: TGTGCCAGCAGTGAGGGGGGCAGTTCGGGTGAGCAGTTCTTC.

This clonotype was seen at least ten times. V and J are TRBV20-1 and TRBJ2-1; 11 bases fit TRBD2. CDR3 length equals 16 residues. V shed 5 bases and J 2 bases; nucleotides not matched to a gene: 8. Germline-derived CDR1 and CDR2 are DFQATT and SNEGSKA (reference sequence). CDR3 protein: CSAGSLAGGTYNEQFF. The CDR3 DNA sequence: TGCAGTGCTGGATCCCTAGCGGGGGGAACCTACAATGAGCAGTTCTTC.

This chain links TRBV5-4 with TRBJ2-3, with TRBD2 identical over 12 bases. V trimming: 1 base; J trimming: 6 bases; junction bases outside the gene matches: 3. This CDR3 has 15 residues. Germline V gene lookup returns CDR1 SGHNT and CDR2 YYREEE (reference sequence). CDR3 amino acids: CASSLKTSGGDTQYF. CDR3 nucleotide sequence: TGTGCCAGCAGCTTGAAGACTAGCGGGGGTGATACGCAGTATTTT.

This clonotype was detected many times. The chain has TRBV11-2 and TRBJ2-1; D uncertain. This CDR3 comprises 14 residues. V lost 2 bases to trimming and J lost 9 bases, with 14 bases between them. CDR1 is SGHAT, CDR2 FQNNGV, per germline. For the CDR3, the DNA is TGTGCCAGCAGCTTAACGTCCGGCGTAGGTGAGCAGTTCTTC. Translation: CASSLTSGVGEQFF.

The table lists this clonotype with a few counts. This chain joins TRBV23-1 and TRBJ1-4; weak D call: TRBD1 (5 bases). TRBV23-1 is filed as an ORF, its function uncertain. The CDR3 is 15 residues long. Trimming stripped 8 bases from V and 0 bases from J, with 13 bases between. For the CDR3, the DNA is TGCGCCAGCGGCGACAGAAATGCAACTAATGAAAAACTGTTTTTT. Translation gives CASGDRNATNEKLFF.

The chain has TRBV30 and TRBJ2-3; D is uncertain. The V gene lost 5 bases and the J gene lost 4 bases, with 16 bases spanning the gap. Germline assignment: CDR1 GTSNPN and CDR2 SVGIG (reference sequence). This CDR3 is built from 14 residues. The CDR3 region is CAWGGNRFADTQYF. The CDR3 DNA sequence: TGTGCCTGGGGTGGAAACAGATTTGCAGATACGCAGTATTTT.

This clonotype was detected ten times or more. J is TRBJ2-5 and V is TRBV20-1; no clear D. In germline, CDR1 is DFQATT, CDR2 SNEGSKA (reference sequence). The CDR3 runs to 11 residues. V dropped 3 bases and J dropped 5 bases, with 7 bases sitting between them. CDR3 in DNA: TGCAGTGCTAGGGCGTGGGAGACCCAGTACTTC. This translates into CSARAWETQYF.

The chain joins TRBV18 to TRBJ1-4, with unresolved D. V lost 3 bases and J lost 0, with 8 bases in between. Looked up from germline, CDR1 is KGHSH and CDR2 is LQKENI. CDR3 size: 15 residues. As DNA, the CDR3 is TGTGCCAGCTCACCGCGGAGTGCAACTAATGAAAAACTGTTTTTT. It specifies CASSPRSATNEKLFF.

This clonotype was detected a few times. The chain uses TRBV29-1 and TRBJ2-1; 13 nucleotides line up with TRBD2. The J segment lost 3 bases and the V segment lost 6 bases, leaving 8 bases of the junction unmatched. This CDR3 has 16 residues. Per germline, CDR1 SQVTM and CDR2 ANQGSEA. CDR3 region: CSVSGTSGAVYNEQFF. In nucleotides, the CDR3 is TGCAGCGTCTCCGGGACTAGCGGGGCGGTCTACAATGAGCAGTTCTTC.

This clonotype was counted at least ten times. V and J are TRBV5-1 and TRBJ2-5, with TRBD1 identical over 7 bases. Germline CDR1 reads SGHRS; CDR2 reads YFSETQ. The length of the CDR3 is 13 residues. Trimming cost V 3 bases and J 2 bases; bases outside gene matches: 1. The DNA for the CDR3 is TGCGCCAGCAGCTGGGACAGACAAGAGACCCAGTACTTC. Translation: CASSWDRQETQYF.

This clonotype was counted only a few times. The chain has TRBV20-1 and TRBJ2-3, with D perhaps matching TRBD1 (6 bases). Per germline, CDR1 DFQATT and CDR2 SNEGSKA (reference sequence). V was cut by 0 bases and J by 9 bases, with 22 bases left in between. This CDR3 region has 16 residues. CDR3 bases: TGCAGTGCTAGAGATAGGGAACAGGGTCTGAGGGAGACGCAGTATTTT. It codes for CSARDREQGLRETQYF.

This clonotype occurred many times. This chain uses TRBV18 with TRBJ2-3, with 12 bases fitting TRBD2. The germline V gene has CDR1 KGHSH and CDR2 LQKENI. The trim removed 3 bases at V and 2 bases at J, leaving 6 bases unmatched. The CDR3 sequence is 17 residues long. In DNA form, the CDR3 reads TGTGCCAGCTCACCTCCGGGACTAGCGGGTATCACAGATACGCAGTATTTT. It yields the protein CASSPPGLAGITDTQYF.

This chain links TRBV5-8 with TRBJ1-2, with D uncertain. The CDR3 is 10 residues long. Trimming removed 4 bases from V and 4 bases from J, with 2 bases in between. CDR1 and CDR2 (germline): SGHTS, YDEGEE. The CDR3 DNA reads as TGTGCCAGCAGCAGCTATGGCTACACCTTC. As protein: CASSSYGYTF. The full variable domain, in which reference TRBV5-8 and TRBJ1-2 provide the parts outside the CDR3, is EAGVTQSPTHLIKTRGQQATLRCSPISGHTSVYWYQQALGLGLQFLLWYDEGEERNRGNFPPRFSGRQFPNYSSELNVNALELEDSALYLCASSSYGYTFGSGTRLTVV.

In this sample, this clonotype turned up many times. The rearrangement links TRBV28 to TRBJ1-2; tentatively, D is TRBD1 (5 bases). CDR1 and CDR2 (germline): MDHEN, SYDVKM. The V end was cut by 4 bases, the J end by 8 bases, with 20 bases between. The CDR3 is 15 amino acids. CDR3 coding DNA: TGTGCCAGCAGTTGGGGCCTCGCGACCCCCAAAGGCTACACCTTC. This sequence encodes CASSWGLATPKGYTF.